The source of this T cell receptor beta chain is a study of identical twins. The sample holds a few counts of this clonotype. The antigen remains undetermined. TCRdb redid the calling of the 5' RACE reads with MiXCR, one entry per CDR3 protein. The profile shows more than 1.5 million distinct CDR3 sequences, under 35% of them singletons. General study findings and limits: Not following the same donors, the study drew its conclusions from cross-sectional statistical analysis. With abundant cord blood beta clonotypes, insertions were fewer; memory repertoires showed no such pattern.

Germline loops: CDR1 DFQATT, CDR2 SNEGSKA (reference sequence). V lost 1 base and J lost 5; bases outside the gene matches: 9. This CDR3 has 16 residues. The chain uses TRBV20-1 and TRBJ2-1; 9 nucleotides match TRBD2. The TCR sequence derives from a newborn girl in good health. Sequences were obtained from cord blood. Here the CDR3 reads CSARAKAGGPDNEQFF. DNA for the CDR3: TGCAGTGCTAGAGCCAAGGCGGGGGGGCCTGACAATGAGCAGTTCTTC.